A selection of T cell receptor beta chains follows, all from one sample in a study of OX40 agonist ivuxolimab in advanced cancers. Clones were sequenced by immunoSEQ multiplex PCR, and TCRdb holds only the in-frame ones, with some missing. The repertoire consists of tens of thousands of clones, with 92% occurring once and the leading ten covering approximately 1.2%. The sequences come from CD4+ or CD8+ T cells sorted from blood, collected in a trial of the OX40 agonist ivuxolimab. These TCRs come from an adult with an advanced solid tumor such as melanoma, head and neck, liver or kidney cancer. The conserved cysteine and the conserved F or W are not part of the CDR3 here.

9 TRBV28 ASSRSSEAF
13 TRBV5-8 ASSLSGITLLEQY
11 TRBV7-9 ASSRGQGYGYT
11 TRBV30 AWNTGPEQPQH
12 TRBV6-1 AIRSAGGGNEQF
13 TRBV7-2 ASSLSDAGPYEQY
15 TRBV13 ASSARTSGRVLYEQY
15 TRBV7-8 ASSLAIAWQGGDTQY
13 TRBV11-1 ASSSRLAVAYEQY
16 TRBV28 ASSLKASGSPLTDTQY